The clone carrying this TCR beta chain was seen once. These data belong to a study of blood T cell repertoires in COVID-19. Study-level background: COVID-19 samples from acute and convalescent phases originated in the United States, Italy and Spain. PBMCs, B-cell-depleted T cells, or T cells were the source of the cDNA or gDNA that made up the material.

Authors' data handling: Reference gene primers were amplified, and this amplification served to estimate nucleated cell counts. Profiling relied on immunoSEQ multiplex PCR, and the TCRdb table lists in-frame clones only, not all of them. V and J calls and clone size are given by that table; D and trimming were obtained from the DNA. The sample yields approximately 250,000 clones, 84% seen once. Material: peripheral blood. This TCR was recovered from a middle-aged woman who had recovered from COVID-19.

The CDR3 nucleotides are TGCGCCTCCGGACTACCCACAGATACGCAGTATTTT. Residues: CASGLPTDTQYF. The V call is TRBV10-1, the J call TRBJ2-3; TRBD2 is a possible D gene (6 bases). The V gene lost 11 bases and the J gene lost 2 bases, with 11 bases spanning the gap. The germline V gene has CDR1 WNHNN and CDR2 SYGVQD (reference sequence). The CDR3 is made up of 12 amino acids.